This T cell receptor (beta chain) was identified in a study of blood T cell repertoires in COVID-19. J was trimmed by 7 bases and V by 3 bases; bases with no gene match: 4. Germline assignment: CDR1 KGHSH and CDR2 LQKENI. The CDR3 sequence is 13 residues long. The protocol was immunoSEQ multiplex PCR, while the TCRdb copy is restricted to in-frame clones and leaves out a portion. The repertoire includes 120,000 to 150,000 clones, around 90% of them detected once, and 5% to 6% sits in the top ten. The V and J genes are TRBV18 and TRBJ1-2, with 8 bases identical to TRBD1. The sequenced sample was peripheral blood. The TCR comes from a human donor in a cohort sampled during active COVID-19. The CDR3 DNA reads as TGTGCCAGCTCACCGGACAGGGCTAGTGGCTACACCTTC. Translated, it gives CASSPDRASGYTF.